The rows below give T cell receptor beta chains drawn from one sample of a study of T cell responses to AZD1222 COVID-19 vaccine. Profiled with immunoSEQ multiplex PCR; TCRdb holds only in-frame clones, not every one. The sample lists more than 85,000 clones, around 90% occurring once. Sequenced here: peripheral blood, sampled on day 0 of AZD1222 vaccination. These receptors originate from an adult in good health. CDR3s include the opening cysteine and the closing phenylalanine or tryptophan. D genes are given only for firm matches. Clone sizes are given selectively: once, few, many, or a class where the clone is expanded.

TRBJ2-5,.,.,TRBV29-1,CSVSSGLETQYF,TGCAGCGTTTCTTCGGGCCTGGAGACCCAGTACTTC
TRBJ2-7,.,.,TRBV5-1,CASSSAGSSYEQYF,TGCGCCAGCAGCTCGGCGGGATCCTCCTACGAGCAGTACTTC
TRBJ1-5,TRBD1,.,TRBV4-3,CASSQDWDRGAPQHF,TGCGCCAGCAGCCAAGATTGGGACAGGGGTGCGCCCCAGCATTTT
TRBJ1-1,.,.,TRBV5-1,CASSLAPPGGETEAFF,TGCGCCAGCAGCTTGGCCCCCCCCGGGGGCGAAACTGAAGCTTTCTTT
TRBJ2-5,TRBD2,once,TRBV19,CASSPRGSGEETQYF,TGTGCCAGTAGTCCTCGAGGTAGCGGGGAAGAGACCCAGTACTTC
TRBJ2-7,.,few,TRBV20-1,CSASRGRGSGGYEQYF,TGCAGTGCTAGTCGGGGGCGCGGCTCAGGGGGGTACGAGCAGTACTTC
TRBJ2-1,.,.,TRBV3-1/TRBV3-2,CASSPGTYVNEQFF,TGTGCCAGCAGCCCCGGGACGTACGTCAATGAGCAGTTCTTC
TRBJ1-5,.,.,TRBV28,CASSPTHFNQPQHF,TGTGCCAGCAGTCCAACCCATTTCAATCAGCCCCAGCATTTT
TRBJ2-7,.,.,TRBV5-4,CASSTMRGPYEQYF,TGTGCCAGCAGCACCATGCGGGGCCCCTACGAGCAGTACTTC
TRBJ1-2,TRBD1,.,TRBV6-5,CASSQSGTGVYGYTF,TGTGCCAGCAGTCAATCCGGGACAGGGGTTTATGGCTACACCTTC
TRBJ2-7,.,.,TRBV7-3,CASSFFAGPYEQYF,TGTGCCAGCAGCTTTTTTGCGGGACCATACGAGCAGTACTTC
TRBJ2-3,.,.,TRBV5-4,CASSGTILGPLTDTQYF,TGTGCCAGCAGCGGGACGATACTAGGACCCCTAACAGATACGCAGTATTTT
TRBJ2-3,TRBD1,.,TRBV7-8,CASSFRDRGDTQYF,TGTGCCAGCAGCTTCCGGGACAGGGGTGATACGCAGTATTTT
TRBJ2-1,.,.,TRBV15,CATSRDQSPEEQFF,TGTGCCACCAGCAGAGATCAGTCTCCCGAGGAGCAGTTCTTC
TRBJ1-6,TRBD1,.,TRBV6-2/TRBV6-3,CASSHLLPGTGDSPLHF,TGTGCCAGCAGCCACCTTCTTCCCGGGACAGGGGATTCACCCCTCCACTTT
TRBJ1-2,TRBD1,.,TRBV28,CASSFQGVRGYTF,TGTGCCAGCAGTTTTCAGGGGGTGCGTGGCTACACCTTC
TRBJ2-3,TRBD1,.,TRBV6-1,CASSEFLGQVQGTQYF,TGTGCCAGCAGTGAATTTTTAGGACAGGTCCAAGGTACGCAGTATTTT
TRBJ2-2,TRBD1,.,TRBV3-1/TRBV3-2,CASSDAKTQGRGELFF,TGTGCCAGCAGCGACGCAAAGACACAGGGGCGTGGGGAGCTGTTTTTT
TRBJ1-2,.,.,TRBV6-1,CASSESGTDYGYTF,TGTGCCAGCAGTGAATCCGGGACGGACTATGGCTACACCTTC
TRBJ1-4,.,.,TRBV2,CASSGAPTREKLFF,TGTGCCAGCAGTGGAGCACCCACGCGGGAAAAACTGTTTTTT
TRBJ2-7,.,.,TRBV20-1,CSASGWEEQYF,TGCAGTGCTAGTGGTTGGGAAGAGCAGTACTTC
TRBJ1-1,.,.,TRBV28,CASSPPAGMGTEAFF,TGTGCCAGCAGTCCCCCAGCCGGGATGGGCACTGAAGCTTTCTTT